This is a list of T cell receptor beta chains from one sample in a study of blood T cell repertoires in COVID-19. Profiling relied on immunoSEQ multiplex PCR, and the TCRdb table lists in-frame clones only, not all of them. This table holds under 150,000 clones, roughly 90% found once. Specimen: PBMCs or T cells enriched from blood (not recorded which). The receptors were gathered from a woman in her thirties with acute COVID-19. Both conserved end residues are part of each CDR3. The D gene is left open where the match is weak. Clone size appears in some rows only: once, few, many, or a class for an expanded clone.

V,size,D,length,J,DNA,CDR3
TRBV5-1,NA,TRBD1,16,TRBJ2-1,TGCGCCAGCAGCTTGGGACTGGAGCACAGGGGCAATGAGCAGTTCTTC,CASSLGLEHRGNEQFF
TRBV7-3,NA,NA,14,TRBJ1-1,TGTGCCAGCAGCTTAGGGCACGGGAACACTGAAGCTTTCTTT,CASSLGHGNTEAFF
TRBV5-1,NA,TRBD2,14,TRBJ2-5,TGCGCCAGCCAGACTAGCGGGACACGGGAGACCCAGTACTTC,CASQTSGTRETQYF
TRBV7-6,NA,TRBD2,16,TRBJ2-3,TGTGCCAGCAGCTTAGTCAGCGGGAGTCTCACAGATACGCAGTATTTT,CASSLVSGSLTDTQYF
TRBV7-2,few,NA,17,TRBJ2-2,TGTGCCAGCAGCGTCCGCCTATACGGCGCGGCAACCGGGGAGCTGTTTTTT,CASSVRLYGAATGELFF
TRBV7-8,NA,NA,14,TRBJ1-1,TGTGCCAGCAGCCTCACTTTGATGGACACTGAAGCTTTCTTT,CASSLTLMDTEAFF
TRBV3-1/TRBV3-2,NA,NA,13,TRBJ2-7,TGTGCCAGCAGCCAACAGAGGGTTCGAGAGCAGTACTTC,CASSQQRVREQYF
TRBV28,NA,TRBD1,15,TRBJ1-2,TGTGCCAGCAGTTTACCGGACAGGGGGCGGATTGGCTACACCTTC,CASSLPDRGRIGYTF
TRBV5-1,NA,NA,14,TRBJ2-2,TGCGCCAGCAGCAACAGGGAATACACCGGGGAGCTGTTTTTT,CASSNREYTGELFF
TRBV28,NA,TRBD1,15,TRBJ1-5,TGTGCCAGCCTCCCCGCGGGACAGGGGAATCAGCCCCAGCATTTT,CASLPAGQGNQPQHF
TRBV28,NA,TRBD2,15,TRBJ2-7,TGTGCCAGCAACCCACTAGCGGGAGGGCCCCACGAGCAGTACTTC,CASNPLAGGPHEQYF
TRBV10-1,NA,NA,15,TRBJ2-4,TGCGCCAGCAGTGAGAACACCGAAGCCAAAAACATTCAGTACTTC,CASSENTEAKNIQYF
TRBV28,NA,NA,13,TRBJ1-2,TGTGCCAGCAGCCTTGCTGGCAGCTATGGCTACACCTTC,CASSLAGSYGYTF
TRBV5-1,NA,NA,15,TRBJ2-7,TGCGCCAGCAGCTATAACGGGAGAACCTCCTACGAGCAGTACTTC,CASSYNGRTSYEQYF
TRBV25-1,NA,NA,14,TRBJ2-5,TGTGCCAGCAGTGAAAGGGGGTACCAAGAGACCCAGTACTTC,CASSERGYQETQYF
TRBV2,NA,NA,14,TRBJ1-3,TGTGCCAGCAGACAGGGCGTCTCTGGAAACACCATATATTTT,CASRQGVSGNTIYF
TRBV2,NA,TRBD1,20,TRBJ1-1,TGTGCCAGCAGTGAAATAGTTTTCCGACAGGGGGCGCGTGAAAGCACTGAAGCTTTCTTT,CASSEIVFRQGARESTEAFF
TRBV28,few,TRBD1,19,TRBJ1-5,TGTGCCAGCAGTTGGACAGGGGTAATCACGGAAAGGAGCAATCAGCCCCAGCATTTT,CASSWTGVITERSNQPQHF
TRBV7-2,NA,TRBD1,14,TRBJ1-1,TGTGCCAGCAGCTTAAACGGACAGGCGGCTGAAGCTTTCTTT,CASSLNGQAAEAFF
TRBV28,NA,NA,14,TRBJ1-2,TGTGCCAGCAGTTCCCGGACAGAGGACTATGGCTACACCTTC,CASSSRTEDYGYTF
TRBV18,NA,TRBD2,17,TRBJ2-7,TGTGCCAGCTCACCCGGGACTAGCGGGGTCCGCTCCTACGAGCAGTACTTC,CASSPGTSGVRSYEQYF
TRBV25-1,NA,NA,16,TRBJ1-4,TGTGCCAGCACCCCCGGGCACCGGGCAGGAGGGGAAAAACTGTTTTTT,CASTPGHRAGGEKLFF
TRBV28,NA,TRBD1,16,TRBJ2-3,TGTGCCAGCAGTTCTGCCGGGACAGGGGGCACAGATACGCAGTATTTT,CASSSAGTGGTDTQYF
TRBV7-3,NA,TRBD2,16,TRBJ2-1,TGTGCCAGCAGCTTAAATAGGACTAGCGGGAGGTCCTCCAATTTCTTC,CASSLNRTSGRSSNFF
TRBV21-1,NA,NA,16,TRBJ2-7,TGTGCCAGCAGCAAAAAAGGACAGGGTTATAACTACGAGCAGTACTTC,CASSKKGQGYNYEQYF
TRBV18,NA,TRBD2,17,TRBJ2-1,TGTGCCAGCTCACCACTCACTAGCGGGAGCTCCTACAATGAGCAGTTCTTC,CASSPLTSGSSYNEQFF
TRBV6-2/TRBV6-3,NA,TRBD1,14,TRBJ2-7,TGTGCCAGCAGTCATGGACAGGGTGGCAACGAGCAGTACTTC,CASSHGQGGNEQYF
TRBV11-2,few,TRBD1,12,TRBJ2-7,TGTGCCAGCAGCGTAGACAGGGGGCATCAGTACTTC,CASSVDRGHQYF
TRBV30,NA,NA,14,TRBJ1-4,TGTGCCTGGAGCTGGCCGTCAACTAATGAAAAACTGTTTTTT,CAWSWPSTNEKLFF
TRBV5-1,once,NA,13,TRBJ2-5,TGCGCCAGCAGCTTGACTAGAACCGAGACCCAGTACTTC,CASSLTRTETQYF
TRBV28,NA,NA,16,TRBJ2-1,TGTGCCAGCAGTTTACCTCTGCCGGACAGTTACAATGAGCAGTTCTTC,CASSLPLPDSYNEQFF
TRBV24-1,once,NA,13,TRBJ2-1,TGTGCCACCGGACGAGGGAACGCCAATGAGCAGTTCTTC,CATGRGNANEQFF
TRBV7-2,NA,NA,15,TRBJ1-5,TGTGCCAGCAGCTCCCTTTCCGGGAGCAATCAGCCCCAGCATTTT,CASSSLSGSNQPQHF
TRBV5-1,once,TRBD2,14,TRBJ2-7,TGCGCCAGCAGACCCCTAGCGGGCTCCGACGAGCAGTACTTC,CASRPLAGSDEQYF
TRBV6-2/TRBV6-3,NA,NA,14,TRBJ2-7,TGTGCCAGCAGCGAGAATAGCGGATACTACGAGCAGTACTTC,CASSENSGYYEQYF
TRBV15,NA,NA,15,TRBJ1-5,TGTGCCACCAGCGGGTCGAGGGGGTTAAATCAGCCCCAGCATTTT,CATSGSRGLNQPQHF
TRBV19,few,TRBD1,16,TRBJ1-1,TGTGCCAGTAGTATGTTGACAGGGGGAGGAAACACTGAAGCTTTCTTT,CASSMLTGGGNTEAFF
TRBV9,NA,NA,14,TRBJ2-5,TGTGCCAGCAGCGTAGCTGACTATCGAGAGACCCAGTACTTC,CASSVADYRETQYF
TRBV5-8,NA,NA,15,TRBJ2-1,TGTGCCAGCACTCTCGGGTCTCCTCCACGCAATGAGCAGTTCTTC,CASTLGSPPRNEQFF
TRBV18,NA,TRBD2,15,TRBJ2-1,TGTGCCAGCTCACCACTAATAGCGGGCTACAATGAGCAGTTCTTC,CASSPLIAGYNEQFF
TRBV10-3,NA,TRBD2,13,TRBJ2-3,TGTGCCACAGGACTAGCGGGGGGAGATACGCAGTATTTT,CATGLAGGDTQYF
TRBV28,NA,NA,12,TRBJ2-7,TGTGCCAGCAGTTCCCGTCCCTACGAGCAGTACTTC,CASSSRPYEQYF
TRBV6-2/TRBV6-3,once,NA,11,TRBJ2-5,TGTGCCAGCAGTTCAGGGGAGACCCAGTACTTC,CASSSGETQYF
TRBV27,NA,NA,13,TRBJ2-2,TGTGCCAGCAGCCCCCTATACACCGGGGAGCTGTTTTTT,CASSPLYTGELFF
TRBV27,NA,TRBD1,16,TRBJ2-1,TGTGCCAGCAGTCCGGAGGGACAGGGGTTCTCCAATGAGCAGTTCTTC,CASSPEGQGFSNEQFF
TRBV6-2/TRBV6-3,NA,NA,16,TRBJ2-1,TGTGCCAGCAGTTACGCGGCGGGGAGGCCCTACAATGAGCAGTTCTTC,CASSYAAGRPYNEQFF
TRBV5-4,NA,NA,14,TRBJ1-2,TGTGCCAGCAGCTCTCCGACAGGTGGTTATGGCTACACCTTC,CASSSPTGGYGYTF
TRBV19,NA,TRBD1,14,TRBJ2-1,TGTGCCAGTAGTATAGGGACAGGGGACGCTGAGCAGTTCTTC,CASSIGTGDAEQFF
TRBV18,few,NA,12,TRBJ2-3,TGTGCCAGCTCACCGACTAGTGATACGCAGTATTTT,CASSPTSDTQYF
TRBV2,NA,TRBD1,15,TRBJ2-5,TGTGCCAGCAGCTTAGACAGGGTAGGGGGAGAGACCCAGTACTTC,CASSLDRVGGETQYF
TRBV6-6,NA,NA,11,TRBJ1-6,TGTGCCAGCAGTTCCGCCGTAGCCCTCCACTTT,CASSSAVALHF
TRBV7-3,NA,NA,16,TRBJ2-2,TGTGCCAGCAGCTTAGACGCTAGGGGCGGCACCGGGGAGCTGTTTTTT,CASSLDARGGTGELFF
TRBV16,NA,TRBD2,16,TRBJ2-1,TGTGCCAGCAGCCAATCGGCCAGCGGGGATTACAATGAGCAGTTCTTC,CASSQSASGDYNEQFF
TRBV13,NA,NA,14,TRBJ2-4,TGTGCCAGCAGTCGGACAATAGCCAAAAACATTCAGTACTTC,CASSRTIAKNIQYF
TRBV4-2,NA,TRBD2,15,TRBJ2-7,TGTGCCAGCAGCGGAGTACTAGCGGGAGGTTACGAGCAGTACTTC,CASSGVLAGGYEQYF
TRBV6-5,many,NA,15,TRBJ2-7,TGTGCCAGCAGAAGTCCGACCGGGGAGGCCGGCGAGCAGTACTTC,CASRSPTGEAGEQYF
TRBV25-1,NA,TRBD1,17,TRBJ2-7,TGCGCCAGCAGTGTCACGAAGGACAGGGAAAAGGGCTACGAGCAGTACTTC,CASSVTKDREKGYEQYF
TRBV15,NA,NA,14,TRBJ2-7,TGTGCCACCAGCAGAGAAGATCGGGGGTACGAGCAGTACTTC,CATSREDRGYEQYF
TRBV10-1,NA,NA,20,TRBJ2-3,TGCGCCAGCAGTGAGTCAAAGGGTACCGGGACTGGGCCGGGGACAGATACGCAGTATTTT,CASSESKGTGTGPGTDTQYF
TRBV5-1,NA,NA,13,TRBJ1-2,TGCGCCAGCAGCTTGGTGGGGGAGGATGGCTACACCTTC,CASSLVGEDGYTF